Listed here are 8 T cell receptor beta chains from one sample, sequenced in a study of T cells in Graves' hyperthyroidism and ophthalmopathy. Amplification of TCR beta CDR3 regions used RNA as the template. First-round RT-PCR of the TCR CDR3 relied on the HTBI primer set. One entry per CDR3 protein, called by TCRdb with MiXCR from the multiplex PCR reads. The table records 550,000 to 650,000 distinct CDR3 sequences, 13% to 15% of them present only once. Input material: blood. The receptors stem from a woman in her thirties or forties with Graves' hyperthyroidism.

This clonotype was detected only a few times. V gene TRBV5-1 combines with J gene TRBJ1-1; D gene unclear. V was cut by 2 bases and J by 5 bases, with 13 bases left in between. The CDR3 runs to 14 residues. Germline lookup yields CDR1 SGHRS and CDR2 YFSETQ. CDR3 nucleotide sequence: TGCGCCAGCAGCTTTAGATCACTGGGGACTGAAGCTTTCTTT. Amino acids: CASSFRSLGTEAFF.

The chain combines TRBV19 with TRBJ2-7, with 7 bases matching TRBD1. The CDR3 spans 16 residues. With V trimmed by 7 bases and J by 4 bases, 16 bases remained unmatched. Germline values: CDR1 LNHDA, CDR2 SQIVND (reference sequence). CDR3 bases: TGTGCCAGTATGTGGACAGGCGCCGTCTGGAGGTACGAGCAGTACTTC. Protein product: CASMWTGAVWRYEQYF.

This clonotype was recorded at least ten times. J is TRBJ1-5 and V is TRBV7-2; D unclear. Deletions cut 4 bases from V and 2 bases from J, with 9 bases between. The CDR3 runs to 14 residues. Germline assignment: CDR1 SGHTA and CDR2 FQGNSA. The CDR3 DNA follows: TGTGCCAGCAGCTCCAGCCGGGGCAATCAGCCCCAGCATTTT. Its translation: CASSSSRGNQPQHF. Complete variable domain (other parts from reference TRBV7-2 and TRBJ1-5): GAGVSQSPSNKVTEKGKDVELRCDPISGHTALYWYRQSLGQGLEFLIYFQGNSAPDKSGLPSDRFSAERTGGSVSTLTIQRTQQEDSAVYLCASSSSRGNQPQHFGDGTRLSIL.

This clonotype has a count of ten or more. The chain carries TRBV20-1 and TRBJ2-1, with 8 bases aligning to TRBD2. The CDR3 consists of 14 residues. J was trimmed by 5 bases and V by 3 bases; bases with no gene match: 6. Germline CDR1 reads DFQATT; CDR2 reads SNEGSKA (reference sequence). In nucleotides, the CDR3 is TGCAGTGCTAGGAGCGGGAGTTTTGACAATGAGCAGTTCTTC. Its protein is CSARSGSFDNEQFF.

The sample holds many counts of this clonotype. DNA of the CDR3: TGTGCCAGCAGTTTACAGGGTACCCCTGAAGCTTTCTTT. Its protein product is CASSLQGTPEAFF. The V gene is TRBV27, the J gene TRBJ1-1, with a possible D match to TRBD1 (5 bases). V dropped 2 bases and J dropped 6 bases, with 10 bases sitting between them. Per germline, CDR1 MNHEY and CDR2 SMNVEV (reference sequence). The length of the CDR3 is 13 residues.

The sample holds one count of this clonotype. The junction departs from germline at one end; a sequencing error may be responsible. The CDR3 coding sequence is TGCGCCGGCAGCTTATCCGGGGAGCTGTTTTTT. Translated, it gives CAGSLSGELFF. V usage is TRBV5-1 and J usage is TRBJ2-2; D remains ambiguous. The germline CDR1 and CDR2 sequences are SGHRS and YFSETQ. The CDR3 is 11 residues long.

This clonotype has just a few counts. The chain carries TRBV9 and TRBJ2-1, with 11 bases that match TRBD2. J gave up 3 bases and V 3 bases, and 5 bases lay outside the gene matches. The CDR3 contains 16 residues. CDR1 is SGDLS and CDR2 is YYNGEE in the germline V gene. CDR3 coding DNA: TGTGCCAGCAGCGGGGGGACTAGCGGCGACTACAATGAGCAGTTCTTC. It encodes CASSGGTSGDYNEQFF.

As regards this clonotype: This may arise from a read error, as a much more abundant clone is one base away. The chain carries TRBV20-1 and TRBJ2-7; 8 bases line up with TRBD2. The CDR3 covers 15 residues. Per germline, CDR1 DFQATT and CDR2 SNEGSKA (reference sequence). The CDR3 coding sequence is TGCAGTTCTAGAAGCCCGGTGGGGCGGGGGGACGAGCAGTACTTC. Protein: CSSRSPVGRGDEQYF.